The clone carrying this T cell receptor beta chain was detected only a few times. What it binds is not known. The CDR3 totals 15 residues. With 3 bases removed from V and 0 bases from J, the gap between germline ends came to 9 bases. CDR1 SGHRS and CDR2 YFSETQ come from the germline V gene. This entry belongs to a study of T-cell memory formation after mild COVID-19. Findings and caveats of the study: Clones that contracted from day 15 to 85 were balanced CD4/CD8, while later expanders leaned CD4+. The finding that pre-infection memory included some responding clones suggested that cross-reactive memory joined.

Sample barcodes and UMIs were carried by the TCR alpha and TCR beta cDNA libraries that 5'RACE generated with constant-segment primers. TCRdb reanalysed the 5' RACE reads using MiXCR and keeps one entry per CDR3 protein. The data contain around 530,000 distinct CDR3 sequences, less than 25% of them singletons. Specimen: PBMCs or a T cell subset sorted from them (not recorded which). This receptor was taken from an adult woman who had mild COVID-19 (a few samples of this study predate the infection). Cell type and time point are not known. The rearrangement joins TRBV5-1 to TRBJ2-2; D remains ambiguous. In DNA, the CDR3 is TGCGCCAGCAGCTCTGGTTATTCGAACACCGGGGAGCTGTTTTTT. Protein: CASSSGYSNTGELFF.